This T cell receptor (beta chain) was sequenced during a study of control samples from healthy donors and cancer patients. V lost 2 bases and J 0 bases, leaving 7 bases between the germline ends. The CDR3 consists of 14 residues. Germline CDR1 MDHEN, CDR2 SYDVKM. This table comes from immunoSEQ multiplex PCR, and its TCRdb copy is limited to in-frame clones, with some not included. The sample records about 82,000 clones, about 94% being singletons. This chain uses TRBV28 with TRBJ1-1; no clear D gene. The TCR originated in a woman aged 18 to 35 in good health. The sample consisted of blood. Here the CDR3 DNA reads TGTGCCAGCAGTTTACGCGTGGTGAACACTGAAGCTTTCTTT. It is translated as CASSLRVVNTEAFF.